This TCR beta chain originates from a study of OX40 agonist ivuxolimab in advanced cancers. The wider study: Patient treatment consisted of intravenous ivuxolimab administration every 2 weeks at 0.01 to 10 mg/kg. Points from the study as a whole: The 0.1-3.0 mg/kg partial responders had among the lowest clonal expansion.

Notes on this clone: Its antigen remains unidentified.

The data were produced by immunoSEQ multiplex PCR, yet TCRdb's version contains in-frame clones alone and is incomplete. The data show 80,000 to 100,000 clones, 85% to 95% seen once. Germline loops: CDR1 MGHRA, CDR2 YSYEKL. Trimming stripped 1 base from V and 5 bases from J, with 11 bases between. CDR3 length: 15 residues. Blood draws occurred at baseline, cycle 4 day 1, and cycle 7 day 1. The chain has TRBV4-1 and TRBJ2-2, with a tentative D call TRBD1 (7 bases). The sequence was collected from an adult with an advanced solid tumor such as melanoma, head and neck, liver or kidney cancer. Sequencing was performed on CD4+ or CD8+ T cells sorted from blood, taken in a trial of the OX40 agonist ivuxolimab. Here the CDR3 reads CASSQAPGGTGELFF. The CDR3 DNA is TGCGCCAGCAGCCAAGCCCCAGGGGGGACCGGGGAGCTGTTTTTT.